The following is a T cell receptor (beta chain) sequence with its context. What it binds is not known. This sample stems from a study of CD8 T cells in Susac syndrome. General observations from the study: Susac-specific public clones found in total CD8+ repertoires numbered roughly 15, and those in CD8+ TEMRA repertoires numbered a few.

The V gene's germline CDR1 is MNHNS and CDR2 SASEGT. Deletions cut 5 bases from V and 0 bases from J, with 15 bases between. This CDR3 has 16 amino acids. The RNA input was about 0.5 to 1 ug, and it was reverse transcribed with random hexamers. A multiplex approach, immunoSEQ multiplex PCR, amplified TCR beta CDR3 across 54 Vbeta and 13 Jbeta. Each CDR3 protein gets one entry after TCRdb re-called the immunoSEQ multiplex PCR reads with MiXCR. Found here are about 190,000 distinct CDR3 sequences, approximately 95% of them singletons; the top ten hold 0.15% to 0.2%. TCR beta was sequenced from blood CD8+ and CD4+ T cells.

The clonotype was recovered from a human donor with Susac syndrome. Sequencing was carried out using CD8+ T cells from PBMCs. This chain joins TRBV6-1 and TRBJ2-3; TRBD2 is a possible D gene (6 bases). The CDR3 region has the DNA TGTGCCAGCAGTCATTCCGGGACTGGAAGCACAGATACGCAGTATTTT. It translates to CASSHSGTGSTDTQYF.